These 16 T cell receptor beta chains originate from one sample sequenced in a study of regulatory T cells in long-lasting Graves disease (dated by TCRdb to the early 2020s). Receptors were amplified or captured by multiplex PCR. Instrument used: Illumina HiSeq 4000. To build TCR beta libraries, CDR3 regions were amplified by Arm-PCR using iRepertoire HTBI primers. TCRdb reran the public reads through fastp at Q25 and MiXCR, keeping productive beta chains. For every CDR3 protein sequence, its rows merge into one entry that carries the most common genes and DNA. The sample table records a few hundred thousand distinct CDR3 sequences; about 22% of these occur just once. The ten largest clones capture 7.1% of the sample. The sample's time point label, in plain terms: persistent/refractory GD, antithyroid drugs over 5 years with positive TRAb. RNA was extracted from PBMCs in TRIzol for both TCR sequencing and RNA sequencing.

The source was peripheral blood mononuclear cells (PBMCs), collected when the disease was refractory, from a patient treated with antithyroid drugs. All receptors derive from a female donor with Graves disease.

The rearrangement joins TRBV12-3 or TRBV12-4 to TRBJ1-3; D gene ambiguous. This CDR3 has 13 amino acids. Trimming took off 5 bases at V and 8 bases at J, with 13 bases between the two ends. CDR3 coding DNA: TGTGCCAGCAGTCCCGGGGTTTTGGACACCATATATTTT. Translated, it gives CASSPGVLDTIYF.

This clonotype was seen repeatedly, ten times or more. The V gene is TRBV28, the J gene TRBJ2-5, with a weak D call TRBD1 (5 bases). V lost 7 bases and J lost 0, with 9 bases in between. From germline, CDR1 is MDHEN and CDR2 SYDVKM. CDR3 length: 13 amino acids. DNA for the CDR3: TGTGCCAGCAACAGGCCCTACCAAGAGACCCAGTACTTC. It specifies CASNRPYQETQYF.

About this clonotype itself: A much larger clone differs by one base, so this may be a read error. CDR3 region: CSARLGGNQPQHF. The DNA for the CDR3 is TGCAGTGCTAGATTGGGGGGCAATCAGCCCCAGCATTTT. This chain uses TRBV20-1 with TRBJ1-5, with D tentatively TRBD1 (5 bases). CDR1 DFQATT and CDR2 SNEGSKA come from the germline V gene (reference sequence). Trimming shortened V by 2 bases and J by 2 bases, and 7 bases separated the two germline ends. The CDR3 has 13 residues.

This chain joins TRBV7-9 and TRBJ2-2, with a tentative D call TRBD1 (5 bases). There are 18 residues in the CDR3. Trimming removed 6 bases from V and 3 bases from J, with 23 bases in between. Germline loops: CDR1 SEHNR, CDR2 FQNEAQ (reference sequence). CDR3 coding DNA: TGTGCCAGCAGGCCACTCCGATGGGGCACTGGGGACACCGGGGAGCTGTTTTTT. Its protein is CASRPLRWGTGDTGELFF. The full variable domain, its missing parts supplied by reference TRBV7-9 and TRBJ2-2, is DTGVSQNPRHKITKRGQNVTFRCDPISEHNRLYWYRQTLGQGPEFLTYFQNEAQLEKSRLLSDRFSAERPKGSFSTLEIQRTEQGDSAMYLCASRPLRWGTGDTGELFFGEGSRLTVL.

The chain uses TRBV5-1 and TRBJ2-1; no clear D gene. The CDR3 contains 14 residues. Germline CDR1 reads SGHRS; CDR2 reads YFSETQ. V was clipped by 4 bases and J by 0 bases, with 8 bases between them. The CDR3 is CASSPPPSYNEQFF. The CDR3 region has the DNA TGCGCCAGCAGCCCCCCCCCCTCCTACAATGAGCAGTTCTTC.

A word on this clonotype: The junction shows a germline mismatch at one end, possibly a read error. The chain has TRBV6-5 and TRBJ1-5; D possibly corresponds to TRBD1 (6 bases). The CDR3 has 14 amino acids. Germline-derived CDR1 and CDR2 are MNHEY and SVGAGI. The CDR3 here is CANSWTAGNQPQHF. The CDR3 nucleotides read TGTGCCAACAGTTGGACAGCGGGGAATCAGCCCCAGCATTTT.

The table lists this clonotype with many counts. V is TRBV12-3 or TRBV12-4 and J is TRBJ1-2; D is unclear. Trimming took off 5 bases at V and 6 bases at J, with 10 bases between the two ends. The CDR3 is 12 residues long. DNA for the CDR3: TGTGCCAGCAGTCCCCACGGGAATGGCTACACCTTC. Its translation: CASSPHGNGYTF.

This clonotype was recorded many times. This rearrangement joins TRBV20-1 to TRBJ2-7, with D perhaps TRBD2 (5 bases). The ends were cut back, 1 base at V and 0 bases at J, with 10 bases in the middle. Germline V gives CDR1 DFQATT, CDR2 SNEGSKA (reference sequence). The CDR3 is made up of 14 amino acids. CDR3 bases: TGCAGTGCTAGAGGGGGTGGGAGCTCCTACGAGCAGTACTTC. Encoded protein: CSARGGGSSYEQYF.

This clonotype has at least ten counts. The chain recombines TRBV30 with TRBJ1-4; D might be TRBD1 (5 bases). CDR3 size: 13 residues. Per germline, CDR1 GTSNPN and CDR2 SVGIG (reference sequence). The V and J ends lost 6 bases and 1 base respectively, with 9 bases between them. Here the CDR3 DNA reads TGTGCCTGCGAGGGGCAAACTAATGAAAAACTGTTTTTT. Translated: CACEGQTNEKLFF.

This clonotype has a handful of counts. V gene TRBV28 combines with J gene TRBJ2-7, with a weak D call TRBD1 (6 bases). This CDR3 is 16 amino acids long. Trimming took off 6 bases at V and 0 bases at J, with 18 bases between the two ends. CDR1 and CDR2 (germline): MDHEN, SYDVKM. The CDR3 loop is CASSHPPEQGSYEQYF. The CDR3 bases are TGTGCCAGCAGCCACCCCCCCGAACAGGGCTCCTACGAGCAGTACTTC.

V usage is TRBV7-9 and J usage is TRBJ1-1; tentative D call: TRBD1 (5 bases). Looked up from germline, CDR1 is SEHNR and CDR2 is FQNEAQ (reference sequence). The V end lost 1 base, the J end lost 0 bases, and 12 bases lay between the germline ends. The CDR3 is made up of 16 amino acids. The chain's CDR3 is CASSLVGTKLNTEAFF. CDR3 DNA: TGTGCCAGCAGCTTAGTCGGGACGAAACTGAACACTGAAGCTTTCTTT.

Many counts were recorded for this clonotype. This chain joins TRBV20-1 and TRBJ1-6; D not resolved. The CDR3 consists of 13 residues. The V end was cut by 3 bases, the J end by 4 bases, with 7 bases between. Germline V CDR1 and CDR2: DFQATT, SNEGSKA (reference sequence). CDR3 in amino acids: CSARDGYNSPLHF. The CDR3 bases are TGCAGTGCTAGGGACGGGTATAATTCACCCCTCCACTTT.

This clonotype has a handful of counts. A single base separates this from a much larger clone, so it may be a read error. The CDR3 DNA sequence: TGTGCCAGCAGCTCGGGACAGATGAACACTGAAGCTTTCTTT. Residues: CASSSGQMNTEAFF. The V gene is TRBV5-4, the J gene TRBJ1-1, with 7 nucleotides matching TRBD1. The junction had 2 bases not matched to a gene; V was cut back by 3 bases and J by 0 bases. The CDR3 extends over 14 amino acids. From germline, CDR1 is SGHNT and CDR2 YYREEE (reference sequence).

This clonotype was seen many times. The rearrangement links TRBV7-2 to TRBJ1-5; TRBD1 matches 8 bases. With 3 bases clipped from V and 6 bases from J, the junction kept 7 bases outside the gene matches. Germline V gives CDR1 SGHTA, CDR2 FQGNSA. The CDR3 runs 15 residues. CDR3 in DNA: TGTGCCAGCAGCTTCGGGTGGGGACAGGCTCAGCCCCAGCATTTT. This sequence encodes CASSFGWGQAQPQHF.

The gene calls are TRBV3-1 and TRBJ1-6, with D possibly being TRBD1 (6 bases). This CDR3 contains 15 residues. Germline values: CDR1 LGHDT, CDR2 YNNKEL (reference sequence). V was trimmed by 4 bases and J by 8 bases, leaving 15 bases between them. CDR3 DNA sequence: TGTGCCAGCAGCCCACGAACAGGGCTCGATTCACCCCTCCACTTT. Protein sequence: CASSPRTGLDSPLHF.

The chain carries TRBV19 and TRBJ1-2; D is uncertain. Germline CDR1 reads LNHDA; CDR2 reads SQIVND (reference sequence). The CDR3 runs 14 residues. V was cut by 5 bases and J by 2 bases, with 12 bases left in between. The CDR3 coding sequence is TGTGCCAGTAGTGGATGGACGGAAAACTATGGCTACACCTTC. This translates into CASSGWTENYGYTF.